Each of the 6 T cell receptor beta chains below was sequenced from the same sample in a study of blood T cell repertoires in COVID-19. Assay: immunoSEQ multiplex PCR; the TCRdb copy retains only in-frame clones and omits some. This table holds a few hundred thousand clones, 75% to 90% found once. The sample taken for sequencing was peripheral blood. These receptors all come from a man aged 25-45 years with acute or convalescent COVID-19.

V is TRBV9 and J is TRBJ1-3; D is unclear. V lost 4 bases and J 2 bases, leaving 16 bases between the germline ends. The CDR3 runs 16 residues. Germline assignment: CDR1 SGDLS and CDR2 YYNGEE. Here the CDR3 reads CASSPQLLPPGNTIYF. CDR3 DNA: TGTGCCAGCAGCCCCCAGTTACTACCCCCTGGAAACACCATATATTTT.

The chain employs TRBV30 and TRBJ1-1; D remains unclear. Trimming took 1 base from V and 4 from J, leaving 4 bases between them. CDR3 length equals 11 residues. Germline V lookup: CDR1 GTSNPN, CDR2 SVGIG (reference sequence). CDR3 sequence (DNA): TGTGCCTGGAGTGCGGTCACTGAAGCTTTCTTT. Translating gives CAWSAVTEAFF.

The J gene is TRBJ2-3, the V gene TRBV27; 8 bases are shared with TRBD1. CDR3 length: 14 residues. Germline loops: CDR1 MNHEY, CDR2 SMNVEV (reference sequence). Trimming cost V 8 bases and J 0 bases; bases outside gene matches: 4. Written as DNA, the CDR3 is TGTGCCAGCGGTGACAGGGGCAGCACAGATACGCAGTATTTT. It translates to CASGDRGSTDTQYF.

This chain joins TRBV30 and TRBJ2-7; 8 bases agree with TRBD2. Trimming took 2 bases from V and 7 from J; bases not matched to a gene: 16. Germline V lookup: CDR1 GTSNPN, CDR2 SVGIG (reference sequence). The CDR3 sequence is 16 residues long. The chain's CDR3 is CAWSPLVGLARREQYF. The DNA of the CDR3 is TGTGCCTGGAGTCCACTGGTAGGACTAGCTCGGAGGGAGCAGTACTTC.

J is TRBJ1-1 and V is TRBV29-1, with a weak D call TRBD1 (5 bases). The CDR3 is 13 residues long. With 5 bases removed from V and 0 bases from J, the gap between germline ends came to 10 bases. Germline CDR1 SQVTM, CDR2 ANQGSEA. In nucleotides, the CDR3 is TGCAGCGTTTGCCAGGGCGTGAACACTGAAGCTTTCTTT. Amino acid sequence: CSVCQGVNTEAFF. Supplemented by reference TRBV29-1 and TRBJ1-1, the full variable domain reads SAVISQKPSRDICQRGTSLTIQCQVDSQVTMMFWYRQQPGQSLTLIATANQGSEATYESGFVIDKFPISRPNLTFSTLTVSNMSPEDSSIYLCSVCQGVNTEAFFGQGTRLTVV.

CDR3 sequence: CASSQTAYGYTF. CDR3 sequence (DNA): TGTGCCAGTTCCCAAACAGCCTATGGCTACACCTTC. This sequence joins TRBV12-3 or TRBV12-4 and TRBJ1-2; D not resolved. Trimming pared 9 bases from V and 4 bases from J, leaving 12 bases between. The CDR3 is 12 amino acids.